The 18 T cell receptor beta chains below all came from one sample that was sequenced in a study of cytomegalovirus exposure and HLA in healthy donors (TCRdb year 2017). Receptor libraries were prepared by the immunoSEQ multiplex PCR assay. For the multiplex PCR, a mixture combining 60 forward primers for TCR Vbeta segments and 13 reverse primers for TCR Jbeta segments was used. Imported from immuneACCESS, the table was reduced by TCRdb to in-frame sequences with V and J called. These copies leave out some clones; in studies compared against another copy, an unresolved V gene accounts for under half, and the cause of the remainder is not known. The sample table shows 130,000 or so clones, and more than 70% are seen once. The top ten hold approximately 0.9% of the sample. Sequencing used PBMCs. Receptors were obtained from a woman in her fifties or sixties in good health and CMV-seronegative.

This clone appeared a few times. This chain connects TRBV15 to TRBJ2-1; TRBD2 aligns across 8 bases. The CDR3 has 15 amino acids. The germline V gene encodes CDR1 LNHNV and CDR2 YYDKDF (reference sequence). Trimming cost V 3 bases and J 6 bases; bases outside gene matches: 7. The CDR3 reads CATSRSSGSFNEQFF. In nucleotides, the CDR3 is TGTGCCACCAGCAGGTCGAGCGGGAGTTTCAATGAGCAGTTCTTC.

The genes are TRBV28 and TRBJ1-5, with D perhaps TRBD1 (6 bases). The CDR3 runs 14 residues. V lost 6 bases to trimming and J lost 7 bases, with 16 bases between them. CDR1 is MDHEN and CDR2 is SYDVKM in the germline V gene. CDR3 sequence (DNA): TGTGCCAGCAGCCCGGCGGGGGCTTGGCAGCCCCAGCATTTT. Protein sequence: CASSPAGAWQPQHF.

The chain joins TRBV18 to TRBJ1-3; D is ambiguous. CDR1 is KGHSH and CDR2 is LQKENI in the germline V gene. The germline V and J ends were trimmed by 0 bases and 8 bases, with 17 bases remaining between them. The CDR3 is made up of 16 amino acids. The CDR3 region is CASSPPSQTRRDTIYF. The CDR3 nucleotides are TGTGCCAGCTCACCACCGAGTCAGACGCGGAGGGACACCATATATTTT.

A few counts support this clone. The genes are TRBV7-8 and TRBJ2-2, with no clear D. V lost 2 bases, J lost 3 bases, and 13 bases lay in between. The CDR3 extends over 16 amino acids. Germline lookup yields CDR1 SGHVS and CDR2 FQNEAQ. This CDR3 is CASSLRGPTDTGELFF. The CDR3 DNA follows: TGTGCCAGCAGCTTAAGAGGCCCGACGGACACCGGGGAGCTGTTTTTT.

The CDR3 DNA is TGTGCCAGCAGTGAGCTCACCTTAAGCCACTATGGCTACACCTTC. Translating gives CASSELTLSHYGYTF. J is TRBJ1-2 and V is TRBV6-1; D unresolved. CDR1 and CDR2 (germline): MNHNS, SASEGT. This CDR3 has 15 amino acids. Trimming cost V 3 bases and J 3 bases, with 14 bases left between them.

The chain carries TRBV28 and TRBJ2-5, with D possibly matching TRBD2 (7 bases). Germline CDR1 is MDHEN and CDR2 is SYDVKM. The CDR3 loop spans 15 amino acids. Trimming shortened V by 4 bases and J by 1 base, and 13 bases separated the two germline ends. The CDR3 DNA follows: TGTGCCAGCAGTTCTGGGGGGGCGGGCCAAGAGACCCAGTACTTC. Encoded protein: CASSSGGAGQETQYF.

The genes are TRBV27 and TRBJ1-5; maybe TRBD1 (6 bases). Germline V gives CDR1 MNHEY, CDR2 SMNVEV (reference sequence). The CDR3 totals 15 residues. V lost 6 bases and J 1 base, leaving 13 bases between the germline ends. The CDR3 DNA sequence: TGTGCCAGCAGCGGTAGGGGGATCAGCAATCAGCCCCAGCATTTT. It specifies CASSGRGISNQPQHF.

The chain is built from TRBV30 and TRBJ2-5, with TRBD2 identical over 8 bases. Per germline, CDR1 GTSNPN and CDR2 SVGIG (reference sequence). With V trimmed by 0 bases and J by 4 bases, 13 bases remained unmatched. The CDR3 extends over 17 amino acids. The chain's CDR3 is CAWSVSRGVVWGETQYF. CDR3 sequence (DNA): TGTGCCTGGAGTGTATCGCGGGGGGTCGTCTGGGGAGAGACCCAGTACTTC.

The CDR3 sequence is CASSDSWTGDEQFF. CDR3 bases: TGTGCCAGCAGCGATTCTTGGACGGGGGATGAGCAGTTCTTC. The chain is built from TRBV11-3 and TRBJ2-1; a weak D match, TRBD2 (6 bases). CDR1 and CDR2 (germline): SGHNT, YENEEA. This CDR3 is built from 14 residues. V was pared by 5 bases and J by 8 bases, with 16 bases between.

V usage is TRBV28 and J usage is TRBJ1-4; D remains unclear. V lost 6 bases, J lost 7 bases, and 12 bases lay in between. Germline CDR1 MDHEN, CDR2 SYDVKM. This CDR3 has 13 amino acids. The CDR3 region has the DNA TGTGCCAGCAGACCCCCTTCAGTTGAAAAACTGTTTTTT. Translation gives CASRPPSVEKLFF. The full variable domain, its missing parts supplied by reference TRBV28 and TRBJ1-4, is DVKVTQSSRYLVKRTGEKVFLECVQDMDHENMFWYRQDPGLGLRLIYFSYDVKMKEKGDIPEGYSVSREKKERFSLILESASTNQTSMYLCASRPPSVEKLFFGSGTQLSVL.

The chain employs TRBV28 and TRBJ2-7, with D possibly being TRBD1 (6 bases). V shed 6 bases and J shed 3 bases, with 9 bases lying between them. The CDR3 totals 12 residues. CDR1 is MDHEN and CDR2 is SYDVKM in the germline V gene. The DNA of the CDR3 is TGTGCCAGCAGCTGGGACATCTACGAGCAGTACTTC. Its translation: CASSWDIYEQYF.

The chain's CDR3 is CASSTLPGGDKNIQYF. In DNA, the CDR3 is TGTGCCAGTAGTACTCTACCGGGAGGGGACAAAAACATTCAGTACTTC. The rearrangement uses TRBV19 and TRBJ2-4; 8 bases are a match to TRBD2. Trimming took 4 bases from V and 3 from J; bases not matched to a gene: 8. Germline V gene sequence: CDR1 LNHDA, CDR2 SQIVND (reference sequence). The CDR3 contains 16 residues.

A note on this clone: The sample has other DNA sequences that encode this CDR3 too. The rearrangement links TRBV9 to TRBJ2-7; perhaps TRBD2 as D (7 bases). V dropped 0 bases and J dropped 6 bases, with 13 bases sitting between them. This CDR3 is 14 amino acids long. CDR1 is SGDLS and CDR2 is YYNGEE in the germline V gene. The CDR3 region is CASSVGQGRGEQYF. CDR3 DNA sequence: TGTGCCAGCAGCGTAGGGCAGGGGAGGGGCGAGCAGTACTTC.

The gene calls are TRBV28 and TRBJ2-2; the D gene is possibly TRBD1 (5 bases). This CDR3 region has 14 residues. The germline gives CDR1 MDHEN, CDR2 SYDVKM. Between the trimmed V and J ends, which lost 6 bases and 7 bases, there was a span of 15 bases. The CDR3 region has the DNA TGTGCCAGCAGGACTCCAGGGCTGATCGGGGAGCTGTTTTTT. Amino acid sequence: CASRTPGLIGELFF.

The chain has TRBV18 and TRBJ2-7, with TRBD1 matching 8 bases. In germline, CDR1 is KGHSH, CDR2 LQKENI. The CDR3 extends over 16 amino acids. Losses at the gene ends were 2 bases for V and 4 bases for J; bases not matched to a gene: 10. CDR3 region: CASSPSIRDRPYEQYF. The CDR3 nucleotides are TGTGCCAGCTCACCATCGATCCGGGACAGGCCATACGAGCAGTACTTC.

This chain joins TRBV10-3 and TRBJ1-1; D is possibly TRBD1 (5 bases). Germline V CDR1 and CDR2: ENHRY, SYGVKD. V lost 3 bases to trimming and J lost 1 base, with 12 bases between them. The CDR3 runs 15 residues. The CDR3 DNA follows: TGTGCCATCAGTGACAGGGAAGGCGCGAACACTGAAGCTTTCTTT. It encodes CAISDREGANTEAFF.

The genes are TRBV7-9 and TRBJ1-1; D not resolved. Trimming cost V 5 bases and J 1 base, with 11 bases left between them. The CDR3 is 14 amino acids. Germline CDR1 is SEHNR and CDR2 is FQNEAQ (reference sequence). The CDR3 loop reads CASSPDTPNTEAFF. As DNA, the CDR3 is TGTGCCAGCAGCCCAGACACCCCGAACACTGAAGCTTTCTTT.

The V call is TRBV2, the J call TRBJ2-3; 9 bases match TRBD2. With 1 base clipped from V and 6 bases from J, the junction kept 2 bases outside the gene matches. CDR1 and CDR2 (germline): SNHLY, FYNNEI. The length of the CDR3 is 14 residues. CDR3 coding DNA: TGTGCCAGCAGTGAAGGGCGGGGGGGGGATACGCAGTATTTT. Residues: CASSEGRGGDTQYF.